This entry is about one T cell receptor beta chain. The target of this receptor is not known. No per-base quality is available; no much larger clone lies one base away. These data originate in a study of T cell responses to AZD1222 COVID-19 vaccine listed by TCRdb under 2021. About the study as a whole: TCR sequencing covered 233 trial participants: 207 given two doses of AZD1222 and 26 given two doses of MenACWY control vaccine. Trial participants were enrolled by age into 18-55, 56-69 and 70-plus year subgroups, with 148, 28 and 57 TCR-sequenced participants respectively. Beyond this particular receptor, the publication reports: In the small 56-69-year group, the increase in depth fell short of significance, most likely because of low power. Vaccine-associated CD4 TCRs spanned the whole spike protein, with dominant responses in regions 160-218 and 743-854. A significant rise in spike-specific TCR breadth and depth was observed after two AZD1222 doses relative to day 0 and relative to MenACWY recipients. Because no day 14 peak-response samples were available, the repertoires could be characterized only after the peak T cell response. Nearly half of unique spike-specific TCRs reportedly recognized epitopes outside regions mutated in the B.1.351 and B.1.1.7 variants. Conclusions about previously exposed vaccinees were limited because only six AZD1222 recipients were SARS-CoV-2 seropositive at baseline. Participants were mostly white British, with more females than males. The authors suggested clonal diversity may have been underestimated.

The CDR3 regions of human TCRbeta chains were analyzed by immunosequencing. The paper's processing steps were these. Repertoire TCRs were checked for matches against a reference library of SARS-CoV-2-specific TCRs that had been generated using the MIRA antigen-specificity platform. Breadth meant the fraction of unique TCRs that were SARS-CoV-2-associated, whereas depth meant the fraction of total T cells that were SARS-CoV-2-associated. Using the MIRA data, each spike-specific TCR was assigned both to the spike region to which the TCR was reactive and to a CD4 or CD8 class. Log10-transformed breadth and depth values were compared by one-way ANOVA with Sidak's multiple comparisons tests. TCRdb took this table from immuneACCESS and kept in-frame rearrangements with V and J called. Such tables lack part of the clones; where checked against another copy, unresolved V genes explain under half of the gap, and the rest is unexplained. Clone size and the V and J calls come from that table; the DNA yielded D and trimming. This sample holds roughly 180,000 clones; approximately 87% were observed only once. The leading ten clones occupy 2.7% of the sample.

V is shortened by 3 bases, J by 9 bases, and the region joining them spans 12 bases. Measured from the cysteine to the phenylalanine, the CDR3 is 13 residues long. Left in the record is the CDR3 DNA by itself, 39 bases read in frame from the first base. The label giving this sample's time point can be read as: baseline before first vaccination. Reading the label with the study, this specimen's treatment or condition is: meningococcal conjugate vaccine given as trial control. Samples from vaccinated people were obtained from the UK trials COV001 and COV002, which included a single-blind randomized controlled phase 2/3 trial of AZD1222 (ChAdOx1 nCoV-19) in healthy adults. Trial participant PBMC samples were collected at day 0 and day 28 after the second dose for TCRbeta chain sequencing.

The source was peripheral blood, collected on day 0 of MenACWY control vaccination. The source is an adult in good health. The rearrangement combines TRBV12-3 or TRBV12-4 with TRBJ1-5; D gene: possibly TRBD1, on 5 matching bases. The nucleotide sequence is given as TGTGCCAGCAGTTTTAGTGGGGGAGGGCCCCAGCATTTT. The translation is CASSFSGGGPQHF.